This T cell receptor beta chain is drawn from a study of T cell changes during pregnancy in multiple sclerosis. The protocol was immunoSEQ multiplex PCR, while the TCRdb copy is restricted to in-frame clones and leaves out a portion. The sample lists fewer than 90,000 clones, roughly 94% seen once, with less than 2% in the top ten. Deletions cut 3 bases from V and 2 bases from J, with 13 bases between. CDR1 is MGHRA, CDR2 YSYEKL, per germline. The CDR3 has 15 amino acids. This specimen consisted of peripheral blood, obtained after pregnancy. The chain employs TRBV4-1 and TRBJ1-1; possibly TRBD1 for D (6 bases). The sequence came from a female donor in good health, enrolled as a control in a pregnancy study. Here the CDR3 DNA reads TGCGCCAGCAGCCACCCCCTGGGGGCAAACACTGAAGCTTTCTTT. This codes for CASSHPLGANTEAFF.